A single TCR beta chain is shown here with its context. Antigen unknown. H&E slides confirmed each diagnosis, reviewed by two pathologists independently. The sample belongs to a study of immune evolution from preneoplasia to lung adenocarcinoma. Study-level points and caveats: Normal lung had highest clonality; later lesions appeared denser, more diverse.

Trimming cost V 4 bases and J 4 bases; bases outside gene matches: 0. CDR3 size: 13 residues. The germline V gene has CDR1 MGHDK and CDR2 SYGVNS. Clones were read by immunoSEQ multiplex PCR, and TCRdb kept only the in-frame ones, dropping some. The sample lists 6,000 to 8,000 clones; more than 65% were seen once. The specimen was FFPE minimally invasive lung adenocarcinoma tissue. The clonotype comes from a person aged 50-70 years with lung adenocarcinoma. The chain uses TRBV25-1 and TRBJ2-5, with TRBD2 matching 10 bases. DNA of the CDR3: TGTGCCAGCAGTGCTAGCGGGAGAGAGACCCAGTACTTC. It specifies CASSASGRETQYF.